This note documents a single TCR beta chain sequence. What it recognizes is unknown. This sample is drawn from a study of cytomegalovirus exposure and HLA in healthy donors. General study points: TCR beta sequences numbering fewer than 20,000 were associated with HLA alleles at 0.05 false discovery rate in a later analysis. Follow-up analysis later connected one missense variant in DCLRE1C with trimming of TCR beta V- and J-genes. Immune exposure information available was restricted to CMV serostatus.

The PCR made use of 60 Vbeta and 13 Jbeta primers. Source study methods: In a later analysis, of roughly 83 million unique beta chains, about 10 million appeared in at least two donors. The method was immunoSEQ multiplex PCR; TCRdb's version includes in-frame clones alone and lacks a portion of them. The DNA was the basis for D and trimming; V, J and clone size are from that table. The sample has approximately 120,000 clones, about 15% seen once; the top ten hold around 2.6%. V dropped 0 bases and J dropped 4 bases, with 13 bases sitting between them. In germline, CDR1 is SGDLS, CDR2 YYNGEE. There are 15 residues in the CDR3.

The sequence was obtained from a female donor in good health and CMV-seropositive. V and J are TRBV9 and TRBJ1-2; a weak D match, TRBD1 (5 bases). Specimen: PBMCs. CDR3: CASSVDGTHLYGYTF. CDR3 coding DNA: TGTGCCAGCAGCGTAGATGGGACTCACCTCTATGGCTACACCTTC.